Sequencing of this T cell receptor beta chain was carried out in a study of blood T cell repertoires in COVID-19. Study summary: The study drew acute and convalescent COVID-19 samples from the United States, Italy and Spain.

As originally analysed: Amplified reference gene primers provided the basis for estimating nucleated cell counts. Profiling relied on immunoSEQ multiplex PCR, and the TCRdb table lists in-frame clones only, not all of them. V, J and clone size are taken as reported in that table, and D and trimming were inferred from the DNA itself. Of around 400,000 clones in the sample, roughly 89% are singletons; the top ten hold about 1.7%. Residents of 20 to 25 US areas, aged 18 to 89 years, made up the participants. Two negative PCRs, clearance, or symptom resolution characterized the recovered Cohort 3 donors. The CDR3 has 12 amino acids. The germline gives CDR1 WNHNN, CDR2 SYGVQD (reference sequence). Trimming took 7 bases from V and 6 from J, leaving 10 bases between them.

Sequencing was carried out using PBMCs or T cells enriched from blood (not recorded which). The clonotype was recovered from a woman aged 25 to 45 who had recovered from COVID-19. The V call is TRBV10-1, the J call TRBJ1-5; D possibly corresponds to TRBD1 (5 bases). CDR3 in amino acids: CASIGGCQPQHF. The CDR3 DNA reads as TGCGCCAGCATCGGGGGATGTCAGCCCCAGCATTTT.